Included here is one T cell receptor beta chain sequence, with context. The data stem from a study of control samples from healthy donors and cancer patients. This CDR3 region has 14 residues. The V gene's germline CDR1 is SGDLS and CDR2 YYNGEE. V lost 0 bases to trimming and J lost 7 bases, with 13 bases between them. Assay: immunoSEQ multiplex PCR; the TCRdb copy retains only in-frame clones and omits some. The table records approximately 140,000 clones, approximately 89% of them present only once. V gene TRBV9 combines with J gene TRBJ1-2; TRBD1 is a possible D gene (5 bases). Sequenced sample: PBMCs. This receptor was obtained from a man in his fifties or sixties with head and neck cancer. CDR3 coding DNA: TGTGCCAGCAGCGTAGATGGGACCTGGGGTGGCTACACCTTC. Translated, it gives CASSVDGTWGGYTF.